This T cell receptor (beta chain) was identified in a study of shared clonotypes between healthy human individuals. At the level of the study: Per donor, CD8 memory used one plate, CD8 naive used two, CD4 memory used three and CD4 naive used three. Broader study findings: In having few donors, the study represented limited genetic and exposure-history diversity. Clonotypes which were not shared had lower generation probabilities than clonotypes that all four donors shared.

Comments on this clone: No antigen is known for it.

Terminally differentiated effector memory CD45RA+ cells were excluded from the naive CD8 cells, which were CD45RO-negative and positively selected for CCR7. All participating donors were Caucasian adults from Nashville, Tennessee. Sequenced by immunoSEQ multiplex PCR; TCRdb stores in-frame clones only, minus some. The profile shows about 2.1 million clones, roughly 91% of them singletons. Trimming left V 11 bases short and J 4 bases short, with 20 bases between. The CDR3 runs to 14 residues. CDR1 and CDR2 (germline): SGHVS, FNYEAQ. The chain carries TRBV7-6 and TRBJ1-1, with TRBD1 as a possible D gene (6 bases). This TCR derives from a man aged 18 to 29 in good health. Some clones in this sample may be carry-over from other donors' samples. The source material was naive CD8+ T cells from PBMCs. The CDR3 sequence: CAVQGSLPTTEAFF. CDR3 nucleotide sequence: TGTGCCGTACAGGGTTCCCTCCCTACCACTGAAGCTTTCTTT.